Reported below is one T cell receptor beta chain. Seattle participants joined during active infection and were tracked over time. The data originate from a study of blood T cell repertoires in COVID-19. Study background: T cells, B-cell-depleted T cells, or PBMCs provided the cDNA or gDNA that served as material.

TCRdb keeps only in-frame clones here, not all; method: immunoSEQ multiplex PCR. The data show roughly 180,000 clones, with around 83% seen just once and more than 5% held by the top ten. The receptor was derived from a woman aged 50 to 65 with COVID-19, enrolled during active disease. Sequenced input: peripheral blood.

CDR3 region: CAWRTGQGAYEQYF. The CDR3 bases are TGTGCCTGGAGGACGGGGCAGGGGGCCTACGAGCAGTACTTC. The V gene is TRBV30, the J gene TRBJ2-7; TRBD1 matches at 7 bases. Unmatched junction bases numbered 7, after V lost 3 bases and J lost 2 bases. The CDR3 totals 14 residues. Per the germline V gene, CDR1 is GTSNPN and CDR2 is SVGIG (reference sequence).